This TCR beta chain was identified in a study of blood T cell repertoires in COVID-19. About the research overall: Samples representing acute and convalescent COVID-19 were sourced from the United States, Italy and Spain.

Libraries were prepared by immunoSEQ multiplex PCR; TCRdb keeps only in-frame clonotypes and omits some of them. The table has approximately 230,000 clones, more than 75% seen once. Two negative PCRs, clearance, or symptom resolution were required of recovered Cohort 3 donors. Germline loops: CDR1 MNHEY, CDR2 SVGAGI. The CDR3 is made up of 15 amino acids. J lost 2 bases, V lost 6 bases, and 7 bases had no gene match. This TCR was sampled from a man aged 35-49 years who had recovered from COVID-19. V is TRBV6-5 and J is TRBJ1-2; 9 nucleotides match TRBD1. Sequencing was done on a sample of PBMCs or T cells enriched from blood (not recorded which). The CDR3 coding sequence is TGTGCCAGCAGCCCGGGGACAGGGACGAACTATGGCTACACCTTC. It codes for CASSPGTGTNYGYTF.